The sequence of this T cell receptor (beta chain) was determined in a study of blood T cell repertoires in COVID-19 (dated by TCRdb to between 2020 and 2021). Study-wide context: Samples covering the acute and convalescent phases of COVID-19 were provided by collaborators in the United States, Italy and Spain. The samples were drawn from the first 160 participants of the ongoing ImmuneRACE study and from 950 to 1,500 subjects provided by 6 global collaborators. Sample metadata almost always included a de-identified subject ID, COVID-19 status, age in years and sex. Where available, HLA class I and class II types were taken from metadata supplied by the sample provider and were not determined by assay-based typing. The dataset comprised deeply sampled blood TCRbeta repertoires from subjects exposed to, actively infected with, or recovered from COVID-19. The repertoires were released in a freely available public database meant as a resource for research on the immune response to SARS-CoV-2. The material from the prospective study consisted of cDNA or gDNA derived from T cells, B-cell-depleted T cells, or PBMCs.

TCRbeta CDR3 regions were amplified from genomic DNA by means of the immunoSEQ Assay, a bias-controlled multiplex PCR. Concerning the study's data processing: Nucleated cell counts per sample were estimated from amplification of reference gene primers within the assay. To quantify the absolute abundance of each unique TCRbeta CDR3 rearrangement, sequence reads were collapsed and filtered. For each sample, productive Simpson clonality was calculated as the square root of Simpson's diversity index across productive rearrangements. Sourced from immuneACCESS, this table was stored by TCRdb with only in-frame sequences that have V and J called. A share of the clones is absent; for the studies checked, an unresolved V gene accounts for under half, and the remainder has no known explanation. V, J and clone size were drawn from that table, and D and trimming were deduced from the DNA. The sample profile shows over 200,000 clones; under 90% of them were found once. The ten biggest clones cover about 7.8% of the sample.

Via the germline V gene (reference sequence), CDR1 is LNHDA and CDR2 SQIVND. CDR3 length: 14 amino acids, cysteine to phenylalanine. Only the CDR3 region is kept as DNA, spanning 42 bases read in frame from base 1. Trimming takes 7 bases off V and 3 bases off J; junction bases not matched to a gene: 6. On the study overall, not on this receptor specifically: How much clinical and demographic metadata was included differed by source and by participant, and the metadata was provided uncurated.

As to this clone: Its antigen remains undetermined. Within one base of it there is no much larger clone, and no base qualities were kept.

In Seattle, one collaborating source enrolled patients while the infection was active and tracked those patients longitudinally over the course of disease. The collaborating institutions used their own protocols to collect whole blood in K2EDTA tubes. For TCRbeta analysis, collaborators shipped samples as frozen whole blood, isolated PBMCs, or DNA extracted from either of those sample types. This TCR derives from an elderly woman with COVID-19, enrolled during active disease. The sample was peripheral blood. The rearranged segments are TRBV19 and TRBJ2-3; 8 central nucleotides agree with TRBD2. The bases are TGTGCCAGTAACCCGGGACTAGTAACAGATACGCAGTATTTT. This encodes CASNPGLVTDTQYF.